Below are 15 T cell receptor beta chains sequenced from a single sample in a study of blood T cell repertoires in COVID-19 (dated by TCRdb to between 2020 and 2021). The library relied on the immunoSEQ multiplex PCR assay. This immuneACCESS table, as held by TCRdb, lists in-frame sequences with V and J called but not all clones. Of the missing ones, under half trace to an unresolved V gene in checked studies; the others have no known cause. This sample lists approximately 330,000 clones; about 86% were detected once. The biggest ten clones account for 3.5% to 4.5% of the sample. The sequencing input was PBMCs or T cells enriched from blood (not recorded which). The receptors stem from a middle-aged woman with acute COVID-19.

This chain links TRBV19 with TRBJ1-3, with 7 bases identical to TRBD1. The CDR3 runs 16 residues. Germline V gene lookup returns CDR1 LNHDA and CDR2 SQIVND (reference sequence). V dropped 6 bases and J dropped 0; count of bases not matched to a gene: 8. The CDR3 reads CASRPQTGPSGNTIYF. The CDR3 DNA is TGTGCCAGTAGGCCACAGACAGGGCCCTCTGGAAACACCATATATTTT.

The chain combines TRBV13 with TRBJ1-1; D might be TRBD1 (6 bases). The CDR3 is 15 residues long. Germline CDR1 PRHDT, CDR2 FYEKMQ (reference sequence). V was shortened by 4 bases and J by 2 bases, with 14 bases between the two germline ends. The CDR3 sequence: CASSSYRVINTEAFF. The CDR3 DNA sequence: TGTGCCAGCAGCTCCTACAGGGTCATAAACACTGAAGCTTTCTTT.

V usage is TRBV10-1 and J usage is TRBJ2-1; TRBD2 matches at 11 bases. V lost 0 bases, J lost 8 bases, and 12 bases stayed unmatched. CDR1 and CDR2 from the germline V gene are WNHNN and SYGVQD (reference sequence). The CDR3 length is 18 residues. CDR3: CASSESILAGASWYEQFF. Written as DNA, the CDR3 is TGCGCCAGCAGTGAGTCGATACTAGCGGGGGCGTCTTGGTATGAGCAGTTCTTC.

The chain combines TRBV18 with TRBJ2-7; D unclear. In germline, CDR1 is KGHSH, CDR2 LQKENI. CDR3 length: 16 residues. Trimming pared 1 base from V and 0 bases from J, leaving 13 bases between. CDR3 nucleotides: TGTGCCAGCTCACCACGGTTGGGCGCGAGCTCCTACGAGCAGTACTTC. This translates into CASSPRLGASSYEQYF.

V and J are TRBV5-4 and TRBJ2-6; the match to TRBD1 covers 8 bases. Germline V gene data show CDR1 as SGHNT and CDR2 as YYREEE (reference sequence). The CDR3 totals 15 residues. V was pared by 6 bases and J by 3 bases, with 5 bases of the junction left unmatched. The CDR3 nucleotides read TGTGCCAGCACGGCAGGGGGCTTTGGGGCCAACGTCCTGACTTTC. Translation gives CASTAGGFGANVLTF.

CDR3 sequence reads: CASSFRTDQETQYF. The CDR3 coding sequence is TGTGCCAGCAGCTTTAGGACAGACCAAGAGACCCAGTACTTC. The chain joins TRBV7-9 to TRBJ2-5; TRBD1 is a possible D gene (6 bases). The CDR3 sequence is 14 residues long. Trimming stripped 3 bases from V and 0 bases from J, with 8 bases between. Germline lookup yields CDR1 SEHNR and CDR2 FQNEAQ (reference sequence).

The chain couples TRBV6-5 to TRBJ1-4; 9 nucleotides agree with TRBD1. Germline CDR1 and CDR2: MNHEY and SVGAGI. J lost 7 bases, V lost 10 bases, and 10 bases had no gene match. This CDR3 is built from 14 residues. In nucleotides, the CDR3 is TGTGCCACCCAGACCGGGACAGGGCCTGAAAAACTGTTTTTT. Amino acid sequence: CATQTGTGPEKLFF.

This chain uses TRBV3-1 (or the pseudogene TRBV3-2) with TRBJ1-1; 10 positions agree with TRBD1. Germline-derived CDR1 and CDR2 are LGHDT and YNNKEL (reference sequence). The length of the CDR3 is 15 residues. Trimming removed 4 bases from V and 5 bases from J; junction bases left unmatched: 7. Here the CDR3 reads CASSLTGQGETEAFF. The DNA of the CDR3 is TGTGCCAGCAGCCTCACCGGACAGGGGGAAACTGAAGCTTTCTTT.

The V call is TRBV19, the J call TRBJ1-6, with D hard to call. The germline CDR1 and CDR2 sequences are LNHDA and SQIVND (reference sequence). CDR3 length: 15 amino acids. Trimming took 1 base from V and 10 from J, leaving 14 bases between them. CDR3 nucleotides: TGTGCCAGTAGTATAGTCGGGGATTTACGGTCACCCCTCCACTTT. Translated, it gives CASSIVGDLRSPLHF.

The V gene is TRBV7-2, the J gene TRBJ1-1; the match to TRBD1 covers 7 bases. The germline gives CDR1 SGHTA, CDR2 FQGNSA. The CDR3 spans 16 residues. The J segment lost 1 base and the V segment lost 1 base, leaving 6 bases of the junction unmatched. DNA for the CDR3: TGTGCCAGCAGCTTAGGGACAGGCTGGAGGAACACTGAAGCTTTCTTT. This gives the protein CASSLGTGWRNTEAFF. The variable domain in full, completed from reference TRBV7-2 and TRBJ1-1, reads GAGVSQSPSNKVTEKGKDVELRCDPISGHTALYWYRQSLGQGLEFLIYFQGNSAPDKSGLPSDRFSAERTGGSVSTLTIQRTQQEDSAVYLCASSLGTGWRNTEAFFGQGTRLTVV.

The chain employs TRBV7-2 and TRBJ2-1, with a possible D match to TRBD1 (8 bases). The germline CDR1 and CDR2 sequences are SGHTA and FQGNSA. V lost 5 bases and J 4 bases, leaving 24 bases between the germline ends. This CDR3 comprises 18 residues. CDR3 sequence reads: CASSPRPTGGGSYNEQFF. The CDR3 DNA sequence: TGTGCCAGCAGCCCCCGCCCAACAGGGGGGGGATCTTACAATGAGCAGTTCTTC.

This chain joins TRBV3-1 (or the pseudogene TRBV3-2) and TRBJ1-3; D ambiguous. The CDR3 contains 16 residues. V lost 1 base, J lost 1 base, and 11 bases lay in between. The germline gives CDR1 LGHDT, CDR2 YNNKEL (reference sequence). CDR3 nucleotides: TGTGCCAGCAGCCAAGCGTCCGGTTCATCTGGAAACACCATATATTTT. Translation: CASSQASGSSGNTIYF.

The CDR3 sequence is CASSLGRGTDTQYF. The CDR3 nucleotides are TGTGCCAGCAGCTTAGGTCGGGGCACAGATACGCAGTATTTT. J is TRBJ2-3 and V is TRBV11-3; the D is unclear. Trimming left V 1 base short and J 1 base short, with 6 bases between. This CDR3 spans 14 amino acids. The germline gives CDR1 SGHNT, CDR2 YENEEA.

The J gene is TRBJ2-5, the V gene TRBV21-1; the table's D call, TRBD1, has no DNA check behind it. TRBV21-1 corresponds to a pseudogene. This CDR3 is 16 amino acids long. CDR3 sequence: CASSKGGIRGHETQYF. The CDR3 DNA is TGTGCCAGCAGCAAAGGAGGGATAAGGGGGCATGAGACCCAGTACTTC.

This rearrangement joins TRBV10-3 to TRBJ2-1, with D possibly being TRBD1 (5 bases). Trimming took off 0 bases at V and 1 base at J, with 10 bases between the two ends. This CDR3 spans 16 amino acids. CDR1 is ENHRY and CDR2 is SYGVKD in the germline V gene. The CDR3 nucleotides read TGTGCCATCAGTGAGTCGGGTAGGGGTTCCTACAATGAGCAGTTCTTC. This translates into CAISESGRGSYNEQFF.